This TCR beta chain was recovered during a study of cytomegalovirus exposure and HLA in healthy donors. Profiled with immunoSEQ multiplex PCR; TCRdb holds only in-frame clones, not every one. The sample has 150,000 to 200,000 clones, about 96% seen once; the top ten hold approximately 1%. The source of this sequence is a woman between 18 and 29 years old in good health and CMV-seronegative. Sample: PBMCs.

The CDR3 bases are TGCAGCGTTGAGGGGGGGCGGGGCACAGATACGCAGTATTTT. This translates into CSVEGGRGTDTQYF. This chain joins TRBV29-1 and TRBJ2-3, with D possibly being TRBD2 (7 bases). V was cut by 3 bases and J by 1 base, with 11 bases left in between. CDR3 length: 14 amino acids. Germline CDR1 and CDR2: SQVTM and ANQGSEA.